The following is a T cell receptor beta chain sequence with its context. The entry originates in a study of blood T cell repertoires in COVID-19. Study in general: Samples taken during acute and convalescent COVID-19 were collected in the United States, Italy and Spain. Sample material is recorded as cDNA or gDNA derived from T cells, B-cell-depleted T cells, or PBMCs.

In the authors' workflow: Estimation of nucleated cell counts was performed using reference gene primer amplification. Produced via immunoSEQ multiplex PCR; TCRdb's table is partial and in-frame only. V and J calls and clone size come straight from that table; D and trimming were deduced from the DNA. Of a few hundred thousand clones listed, approximately 90% are singletons. The TCR originated in a woman between 45 and 60 years old who had recovered from COVID-19. The material sequenced was peripheral blood.

The CDR3 region is CATSDPPGGAGLKAGELFF. DNA of the CDR3: TGTGCCACCAGTGATCCACCCGGGGGAGCGGGGTTGAAGGCCGGGGAGCTGTTTTTT. The rearrangement uses TRBV24-1 and TRBJ2-2; 7 bases agree with TRBD2. CDR1 is KGHDR and CDR2 is SFDVKD in the germline V gene. The length of the CDR3 is 19 residues. Germline trimming cut 3 bases from V and 6 bases from J; bases unmatched to any gene: 18.